The rows below give T cell receptor beta chains drawn from one sample of a study of monozygotic twins with inflammatory bowel disease. TCRdb reworked the 5' RACE reads into one entry per CDR3 protein, no DNA. The sample features about 210,000 distinct CDR3 sequences, with 7.7% in its top ten. The sequenced material came from blood. The receptors originated from a human donor with ulcerative colitis or Crohn's disease, or a healthy co-twin of an affected twin (not recorded which). The CDR3 runs from the conserved cysteine through the conserved F or W. The order of the fields is V gene, J gene, CDR3 protein.

v_call: TRBV29-1; j_call: TRBJ1-2; cdr3_aa: CSVEPPETYGYTF
v_call: TRBV20-1; j_call: TRBJ2-3; cdr3_aa: CSATTNRDLLTDTQYF
v_call: TRBV20-1; j_call: TRBJ1-2; cdr3_aa: CSANPKRADNYGYTF
v_call: TRBV13; j_call: TRBJ2-5; cdr3_aa: CASTPAGTETQYF
v_call: TRBV9; j_call: TRBJ2-5; cdr3_aa: CASSPGRWGGPQETQYF
v_call: TRBV5-1; j_call: TRBJ2-5; cdr3_aa: CASSTSDRGTQETQYF
v_call: TRBV5-1; j_call: TRBJ1-2; cdr3_aa: CASSLDPGLLGYTF
v_call: TRBV12-3/TRBV12-4; j_call: TRBJ2-1; cdr3_aa: CASSLGLARNEQFF
v_call: TRBV10-3; j_call: TRBJ2-2; cdr3_aa: CASYWDLNGELFF
v_call: TRBV10-3; j_call: TRBJ2-1; cdr3_aa: CAISDRSGRNTYNEQFF
v_call: TRBV5-4; j_call: TRBJ2-5; cdr3_aa: CASSLAFQETQYF
v_call: TRBV5-1; j_call: TRBJ2-5; cdr3_aa: CASSFGGLDQQETQYF
v_call: TRBV11-1; j_call: TRBJ1-1; cdr3_aa: CASSSGGRESSLSSEAFF
v_call: TRBV12-3/TRBV12-4; j_call: TRBJ2-4; cdr3_aa: CASSLGGRIQYF
v_call: TRBV20-1; j_call: TRBJ2-7; cdr3_aa: CSARDDNRGGYEQYF
v_call: TRBV5-1; j_call: TRBJ2-6; cdr3_aa: CASSPTTGANVLTF
v_call: TRBV20-1; j_call: TRBJ2-3; cdr3_aa: CSARGGTASTDTQYF
v_call: TRBV6-2/TRBV6-3; j_call: TRBJ2-3; cdr3_aa: CASSYRARRNQPSGAPDTQYF
v_call: TRBV5-6; j_call: TRBJ2-1; cdr3_aa: CASSPLAYNEQFF
v_call: TRBV29-1; j_call: TRBJ1-1; cdr3_aa: CSVRGGNTEAFF
v_call: TRBV5-1; j_call: TRBJ2-6; cdr3_aa: CASSLPDRESSGANVLTF
v_call: TRBV20-1; j_call: TRBJ2-1; cdr3_aa: CSATEAGRAYNEQFF
v_call: TRBV12-3/TRBV12-4; j_call: TRBJ1-5; cdr3_aa: CASGITVGPQHF
v_call: TRBV12-3/TRBV12-4; j_call: TRBJ2-5; cdr3_aa: CASSLDTGNWETQYF
v_call: TRBV7-2; j_call: TRBJ2-7; cdr3_aa: CASSSGLAGDYEQYF
v_call: TRBV5-4; j_call: TRBJ2-3; cdr3_aa: CASSNDGGGTDTQYF